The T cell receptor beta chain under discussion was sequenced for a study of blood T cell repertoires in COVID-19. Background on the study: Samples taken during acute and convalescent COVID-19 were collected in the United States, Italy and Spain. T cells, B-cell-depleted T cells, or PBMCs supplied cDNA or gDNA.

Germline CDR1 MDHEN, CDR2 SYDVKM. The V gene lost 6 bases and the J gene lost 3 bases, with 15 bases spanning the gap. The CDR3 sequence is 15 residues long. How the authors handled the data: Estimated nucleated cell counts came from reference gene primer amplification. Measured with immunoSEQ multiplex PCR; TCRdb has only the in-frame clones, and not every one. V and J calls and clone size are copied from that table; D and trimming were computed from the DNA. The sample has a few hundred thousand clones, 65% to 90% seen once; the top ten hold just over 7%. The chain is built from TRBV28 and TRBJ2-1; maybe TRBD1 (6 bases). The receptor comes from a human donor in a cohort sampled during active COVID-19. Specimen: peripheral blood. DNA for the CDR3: TGTGCCAGCAGCTCTACAGGGTCCCACTACAATGAGCAGTTCTTC. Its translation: CASSSTGSHYNEQFF.